Below, one T cell receptor beta chain is given with its context. The assay was immunoSEQ multiplex PCR, and TCRdb's table has in-frame clones only and misses some. The sample gives roughly 150,000 clones, about 80% of which show up once; 11% is in the top ten. This entry is derived from a study of blood T cell repertoires in COVID-19. The CDR3 covers 15 residues. Trimming took 0 bases from V and 5 from J; bases not matched to a gene: 6. Germline CDR1 KGHSH, CDR2 LQKENI. Sequencing was performed on peripheral blood. The chain employs TRBV18 and TRBJ1-2, with TRBD1 matching over 7 bases. The clonotype comes from a man between 65 and 85 years old with active or convalescent COVID-19. The DNA for the CDR3 is TGTGCCAGCTCACCACCGGGTCCAGGGGGATATGGCTACACCTTC. It specifies CASSPPGPGGYGYTF.